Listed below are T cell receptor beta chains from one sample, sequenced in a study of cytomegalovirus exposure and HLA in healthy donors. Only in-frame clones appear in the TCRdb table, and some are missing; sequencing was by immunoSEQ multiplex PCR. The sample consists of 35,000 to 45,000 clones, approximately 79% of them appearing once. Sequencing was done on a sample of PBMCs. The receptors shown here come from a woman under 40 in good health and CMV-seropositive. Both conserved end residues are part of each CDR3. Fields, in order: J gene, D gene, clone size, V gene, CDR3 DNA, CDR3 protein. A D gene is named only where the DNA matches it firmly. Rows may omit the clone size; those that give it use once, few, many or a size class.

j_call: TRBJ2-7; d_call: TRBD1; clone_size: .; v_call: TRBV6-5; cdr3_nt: TGTGCCAGCAGTACTGGGGGGACAGGGCGCTACGAGCAGTACTTC; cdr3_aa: CASSTGGTGRYEQYF
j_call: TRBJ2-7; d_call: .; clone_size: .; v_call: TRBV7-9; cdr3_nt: TGTTCCAGCAGCTCAATTCGGCTACTCCAAAGCGCCTACGAGCAGTACTTC; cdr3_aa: CSSSSIRLLQSAYEQYF
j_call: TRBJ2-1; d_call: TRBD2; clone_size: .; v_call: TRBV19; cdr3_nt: TGTGCCAGTAGTCTGACTAGCGGGGGGGCCGGTAGTGAGCAGTTCTTC; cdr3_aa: CASSLTSGGAGSEQFF
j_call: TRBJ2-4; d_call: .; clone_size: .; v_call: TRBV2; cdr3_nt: TGTGCCAGCAGACCCGGACAGCTGAACCCCGAGGGGTTTAGGGCCAAAAACATTCAGTACTTC; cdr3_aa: CASRPGQLNPEGFRAKNIQYF
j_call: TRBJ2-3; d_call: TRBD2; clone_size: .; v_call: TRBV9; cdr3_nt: TGTGCCAGCAGCGTAGTTGGGGGGGGGAGCACAGATACGCAGTATTTT; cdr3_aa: CASSVVGGGSTDTQYF
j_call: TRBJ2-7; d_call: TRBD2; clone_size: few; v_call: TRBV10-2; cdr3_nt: TGCGCCAGCACTGGGCTAGCGGGAGGGAAGGCCGAGCAGTACTTC; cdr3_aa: CASTGLAGGKAEQYF
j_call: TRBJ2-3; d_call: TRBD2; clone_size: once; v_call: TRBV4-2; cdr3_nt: TGTGCCAGCAGCCAAGAAGGCCCAGCGGGGGGCCTATCTAGCACAGATACGCAGTATTTT; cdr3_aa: CASSQEGPAGGLSSTDTQYF
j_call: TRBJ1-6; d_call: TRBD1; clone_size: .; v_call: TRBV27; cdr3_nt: TGTGCCAGCAGTTTAACAGGGGGCTATAATTCACCCCTCCACTTT; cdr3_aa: CASSLTGGYNSPLHF
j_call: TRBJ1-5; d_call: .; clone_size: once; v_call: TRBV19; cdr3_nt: TGTGCCAGTAGTACAAGCAGTCCGGGATGGAGTCAGCCCCAGCATTTT; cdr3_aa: CASSTSSPGWSQPQHF
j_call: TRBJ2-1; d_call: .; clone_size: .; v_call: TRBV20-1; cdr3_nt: TGCAGTGCTAGCGGTCCCAATGAGCAGTTCTTC; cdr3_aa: CSASGPNEQFF
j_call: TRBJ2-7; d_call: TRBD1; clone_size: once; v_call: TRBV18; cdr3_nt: TGTGCCAGCTCACGGGGACAGGGGATCGACGAGCAGTACTTC; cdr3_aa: CASSRGQGIDEQYF
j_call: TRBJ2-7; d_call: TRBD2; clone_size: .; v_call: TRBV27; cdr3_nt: TGTGCCAGCAGTTTACAGCGGGGGATCGGATACGAGCAGTACTTC; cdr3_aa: CASSLQRGIGYEQYF
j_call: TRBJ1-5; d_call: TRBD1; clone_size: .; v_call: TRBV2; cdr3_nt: TGTGCCCGCAGTGTAGGACAGGGGAGCGGCAATCAGCCCCAGCATTTT; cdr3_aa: CARSVGQGSGNQPQHF
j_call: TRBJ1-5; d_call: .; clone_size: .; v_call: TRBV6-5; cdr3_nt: TGTGCCAGCAGTTACTTTGGAGCTGGGAGCAATCAGCCCCAGCATTTT; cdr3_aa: CASSYFGAGSNQPQHF
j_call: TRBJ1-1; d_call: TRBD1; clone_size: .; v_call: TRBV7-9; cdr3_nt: TGTGCCAGCAGCCCGAGACAGGGCATGAACACTGAAGCTTTCTTT; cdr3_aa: CASSPRQGMNTEAFF
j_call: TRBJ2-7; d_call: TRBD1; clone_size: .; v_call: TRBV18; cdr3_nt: TGTGCCAGCTCACCGTCAACGACAGGGATAACCTACGAGCAGTACTTC; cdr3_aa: CASSPSTTGITYEQYF
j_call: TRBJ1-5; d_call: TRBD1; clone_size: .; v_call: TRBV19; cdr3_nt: TGTGCCAGTAGTATAGGACCGACAGGGCGGCAGCCCCAGCATTTT; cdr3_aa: CASSIGPTGRQPQHF
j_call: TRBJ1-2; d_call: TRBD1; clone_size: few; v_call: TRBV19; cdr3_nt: TGTGCCAGTAGGGCCGGGACAGGGACTAACTATGGCTACACCTTC; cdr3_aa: CASRAGTGTNYGYTF
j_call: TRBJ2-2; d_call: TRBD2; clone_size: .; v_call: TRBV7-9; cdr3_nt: TGTGCCAGCAGTTACCTCGTGGGAGGGATGGTCACCGGGGAGCTGTTTTTT; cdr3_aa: CASSYLVGGMVTGELFF
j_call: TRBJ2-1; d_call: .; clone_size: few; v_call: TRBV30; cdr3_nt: TGTGCCTGGAGTGTACTAGGTGCGGTTAGATACAATGAGCAGTTCTTC; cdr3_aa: CAWSVLGAVRYNEQFF
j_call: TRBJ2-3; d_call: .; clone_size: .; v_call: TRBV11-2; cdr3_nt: TGTGCCAGCAGCTCCCGGGTTGGTACAGATACGCAGTATTTT; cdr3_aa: CASSSRVGTDTQYF
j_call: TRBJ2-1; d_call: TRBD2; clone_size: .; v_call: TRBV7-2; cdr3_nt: TGTGCCAGCAGCCCCGGGACTAGCGGGTACAATGAGCAGTTCTTC; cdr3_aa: CASSPGTSGYNEQFF
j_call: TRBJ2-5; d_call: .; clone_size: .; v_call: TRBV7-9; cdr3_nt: TGTGCCAGCAGCTTAGGAGTTGTGGAGACCCAGTACTTC; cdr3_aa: CASSLGVVETQYF
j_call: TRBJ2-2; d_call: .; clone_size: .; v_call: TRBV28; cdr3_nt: TGTGCCAGCAGCCGCACAGGACCGAACACCGGGGAGCTGTTTTTT; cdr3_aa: CASSRTGPNTGELFF
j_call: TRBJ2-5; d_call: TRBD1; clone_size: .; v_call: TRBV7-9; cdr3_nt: TGTGCCAGCAGCACAGGACAGGGCGCCGGGGAGACCCAGTACTTC; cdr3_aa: CASSTGQGAGETQYF
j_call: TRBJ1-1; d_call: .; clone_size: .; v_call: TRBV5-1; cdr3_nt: TGCGCCAGCAGCTTCGGAACAGATCCGAACACTGAAGCTTTCTTT; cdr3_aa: CASSFGTDPNTEAFF
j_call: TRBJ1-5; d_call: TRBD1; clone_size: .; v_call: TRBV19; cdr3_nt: TGTGCCAGTAGTACTGCGACAGGGTACAATCAGCCCCAGCATTTT; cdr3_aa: CASSTATGYNQPQHF
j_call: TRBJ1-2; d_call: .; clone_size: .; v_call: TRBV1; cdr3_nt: TGCCCCAGCAGCCACCTGACAGACTTCAACTATGGCTACACCTTC; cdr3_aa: CPSSHLTDFNYGYTF
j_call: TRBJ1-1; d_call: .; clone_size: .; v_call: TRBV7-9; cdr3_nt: TGTGCCAGCAGCTTAGGGCAGATTAACACTGAAGCTTTCTTT; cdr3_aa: CASSLGQINTEAFF
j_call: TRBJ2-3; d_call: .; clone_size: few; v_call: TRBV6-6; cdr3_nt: TGTGCCAGCAGTTCGACCGGGACTCGCACAGATACGCAGTATTTT; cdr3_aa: CASSSTGTRTDTQYF
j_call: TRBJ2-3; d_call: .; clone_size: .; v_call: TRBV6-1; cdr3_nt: TGTGCCAGCCGGCTTAGCATTGCGCAAGATACGCAGTATTTT; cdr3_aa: CASRLSIAQDTQYF
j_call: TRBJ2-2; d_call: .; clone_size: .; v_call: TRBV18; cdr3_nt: TGTGCCAGCTCACCACCTGGGTACCGGGCGAACACCGGGGAGCTGTTTTTT; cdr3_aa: CASSPPGYRANTGELFF
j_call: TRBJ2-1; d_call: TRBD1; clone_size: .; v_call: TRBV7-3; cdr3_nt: TGTGCCAGCAGCCTCCAGGGACAGGGAATTGATGAGCAGTTCTTC; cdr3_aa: CASSLQGQGIDEQFF
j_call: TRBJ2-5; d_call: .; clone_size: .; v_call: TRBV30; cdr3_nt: TGTGCCTGGAGGGCAGGGGCTAGGGGGACCCAGTACTTC; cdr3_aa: CAWRAGARGTQYF
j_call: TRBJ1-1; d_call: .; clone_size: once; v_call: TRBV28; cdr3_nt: TGTGCCAGCAGACCTTTTGGCAGGGAAAACACTGAAGCTTTCTTT; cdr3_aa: CASRPFGRENTEAFF
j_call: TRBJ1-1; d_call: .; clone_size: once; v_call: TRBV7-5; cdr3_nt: TGTGCCAGAAGCCTCCTAGTTATTGGACTCCCTAACACTGAATCTTTCTTT; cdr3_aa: CARSLLVIGLPNTESFF
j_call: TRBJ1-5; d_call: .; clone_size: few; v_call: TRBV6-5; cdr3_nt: TGTGCCAGCAGTTACTCGAGACGATCTAGGCCCCAGCATTTT; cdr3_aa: CASSYSRRSRPQHF
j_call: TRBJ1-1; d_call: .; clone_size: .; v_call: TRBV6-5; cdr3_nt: TGTGCCAGCAGTTCAGGGCCTGAAGCTTTCTTT; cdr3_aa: CASSSGPEAFF
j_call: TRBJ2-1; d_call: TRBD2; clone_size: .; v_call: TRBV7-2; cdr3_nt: TGTGCCAGCAAGGGAGCGGGGGGGCCTTACAATGAGCAGTTCTTC; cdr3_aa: CASKGAGGPYNEQFF
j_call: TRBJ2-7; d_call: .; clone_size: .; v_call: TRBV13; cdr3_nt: TGTGCCAGCAGCTTGAAGGGGTCAGACGAGCAGTACTTC; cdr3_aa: CASSLKGSDEQYF